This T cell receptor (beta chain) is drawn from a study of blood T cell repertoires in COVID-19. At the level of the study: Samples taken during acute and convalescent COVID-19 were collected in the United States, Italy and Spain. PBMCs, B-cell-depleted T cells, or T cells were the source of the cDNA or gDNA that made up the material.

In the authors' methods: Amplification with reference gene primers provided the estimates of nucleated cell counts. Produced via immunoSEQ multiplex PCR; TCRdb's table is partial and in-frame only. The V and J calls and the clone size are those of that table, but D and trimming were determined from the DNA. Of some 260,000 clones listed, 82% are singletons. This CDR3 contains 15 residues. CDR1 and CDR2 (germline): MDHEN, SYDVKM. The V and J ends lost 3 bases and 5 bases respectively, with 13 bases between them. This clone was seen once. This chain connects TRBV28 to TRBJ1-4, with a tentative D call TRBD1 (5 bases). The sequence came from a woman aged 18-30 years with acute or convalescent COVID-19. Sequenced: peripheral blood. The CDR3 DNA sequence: TGTGCCAGCAGTTTTCAAGGGGCAGGGAATGAAAAACTGTTTTTT. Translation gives CASSFQGAGNEKLFF.